Each of the 3 T cell receptor beta chains below was sequenced from the same sample in a study of early T cells in non-severe SARS-CoV-2 infection. TCRdb reanalysed the 5' RACE reads using MiXCR and keeps one entry per CDR3 protein. The sample has some 66,000 distinct CDR3 sequences, less than 15% seen once; the top ten hold roughly 8.3%. Sample: whole blood. The receptors were gathered from an adult who was a healthcare worker with PCR-confirmed SARS-CoV-2 infection or an uninfected control (not recorded which).

This clonotype showed up just a few times. The chain uses TRBV3-1 and TRBJ1-4; D gene uncertain. Germline CDR1 is LGHDT and CDR2 is YNNKEL (reference sequence). Between the trimmed V and J ends, which lost 4 bases and 0 bases, there was a span of 9 bases. There are 15 residues in the CDR3. The CDR3 region is CASSLNGATNEKLFF. DNA of the CDR3: TGTGCCAGCAGCCTAAACGGTGCAACTAATGAAAAACTGTTTTTT.

A single count supports this clonotype. Written as DNA, the CDR3 is TGTGCCAGCAGCTACGCTAGCGGCCAAGAGACCCAGTACTTC. It yields the protein CASSYASGQETQYF. The chain recombines TRBV5-6 with TRBJ2-5, with TRBD2 matching over 7 bases. Germline trimming cut 3 bases from V and 1 base from J; bases unmatched to any gene: 3. Germline assignment: CDR1 SGHDT and CDR2 YYEEEE. The CDR3 loop spans 14 amino acids.

In its sample, this clonotype was seen many times. The chain has TRBV24-1 and TRBJ2-3, with 7 bases identical to TRBD1. V gave up 3 bases and J gave up 6 bases; unmatched junction bases: 5. The germline V gene has CDR1 KGHDR and CDR2 SFDVKD. CDR3 size: 14 residues. CDR3 DNA: TGTGCCACCAGTGATCGCGGACAGGACGATACGCAGTATTTT. Translated: CATSDRGQDDTQYF.